This T cell receptor beta chain originates from a study of cytomegalovirus exposure and HLA in healthy donors (dated by TCRdb to about 2017). Concerning the study at large: According to an earlier analysis of around 600 of the donors, some 180 million T cells yielded roughly 100 million unique TCR beta sequences and about 300 Gb of sequence data. Donor age, sex, ethnicity and CMV serostatus were compiled together with the repertoire data. In a later analysis, previously published TCR beta repertoires from roughly 710 donors were re-analyzed and high-resolution HLA genotyping was added so that TCR occurrence patterns could be studied. All discovery cohort repertoires had been generated on a single sequencing platform. Around 320 gigabases of sequencing data and some 85 million unique TCR sequences were included in an early release covering several hundred HLA-typed donors. Among the roughly 400 genotyped donors, around 81% belonged to the genetic ancestry cluster associated with self-reported Caucasian donors. To predict cytomegalovirus infection status, the study combined high-throughput TCR immunosequencing, statistical association of individual TCRs with disease status, and machine learning. HLA typing included class I and class II loci at four-digit resolution. The number of donors typed differed by locus, with roughly 620-630 for A, B, C, DRB1 and DQB1, roughly 520 for DQA1, over 600 for DPA1, and approximately 470 for DPB1. To decide whether each TCR beta V gene segment behaved as functional or pseudogenic, an earlier analysis of some 580 of the donors relied on high-throughput TCR beta sequencing. On average, roughly 240,000 unique TCR beta nucleotide sequences were sequenced per donor among 398 genotyped donors of the cohort, with roughly 18% of those sequences being non-productive. The study used immunosequencing to profile the T cell repertoires of several hundred subjects and linked those repertoires to cytomegalovirus serostatus. About five DR-DQ haplotypes were handled as single units for association and clustering, since linkage in the cohort was strong. The aim of the study was to test whether cataloging public T cell receptors could identify signatures of past pathogen exposure. Rather than using new phenotypic data, the later analysis identified candidate immune exposures from TCR beta sequences and from how often those sequences occurred across donors. Besides the first cohort of 500 to 700 subjects, a separate validation cohort made up of roughly 130 different subjects was used. A later genetic analysis took genome-wide SNP genotypes for about 55% of the 666 donors and used that subset as a discovery cohort.

Preparation of the library involved the immunoSEQ multiplex PCR assay. For the multiplex PCR, a mixture combining 60 forward primers for TCR Vbeta segments and 13 reverse primers for TCR Jbeta segments was used. The CDR3 region of rearranged TCR beta genes was amplified from genomic DNA with a multiplex PCR assay. The amplified TCR beta libraries were sequenced on the Illumina HiSeq System as 87-base-pair reads. Per the original workflow: A later analysis counted some 80 million unique TCR beta chains across the 650 to 800 repertoires, and some 11 million of these chains were shared by at least two donors. Raw reads were error-corrected and collapsed into unique sequences by a nearest-neighbor algorithm in which closely related sequences were merged to remove PCR and sequencing errors. Alignment of CDR3 sequences to IMGT reference sequences was used to assign V, D and J gene segments. For a sequence to be retained, at least a six-nucleotide match to both a V gene segment and a J gene segment was required. Rearrangements were classified as productive when the CDR3 lacked stop codons and remained in frame with V and J, and all other rearrangements were classified as non-productive. Following IMGT convention, CDR3 was defined as the stretch from the second conserved V-encoded cysteine up to the conserved J-encoded phenylalanine. Sequences without an unambiguous match to a single V gene segment were excluded from the earlier analysis of 450 to 750 of the donors. An earlier analysis of fewer than 750 of the donors classified V segments as functional when productive rearrangements were above 56.7% and as segregating when the standard deviation between donors was above 5%. A statistical classification framework was developed to diagnose cytomegalovirus status using the catalog of TCR beta chain sequences. V and J gene assignment, in a later analysis, came from comparing TCR nucleotide sequences with IMGT/GENE-DB human TR gene sequences. The TCRdist pipeline was used in a later analysis to assign CDR3 sequences and most-parsimonious VDJ recombination scenarios. In a later analysis, each TCR beta chain was defined by its CDR3 amino acid sequence together with its V-gene family, and reads without a unique V-gene family were excluded. In a later analysis, around 600 highly shared, low-generation-probability nucleotide sequences were removed to address suspected cross-contamination and a sequencing artifact. In a later analysis, a clonal expansion index was calculated for each public chain from normalized within-repertoire ranks of inferred template counts. A later analysis computed generation probabilities with a VDJ recombination model fitted to out-of-frame rearrangements, and checked the results against IGoR. In a later analysis, hypergeometric tests were used to score TCR-TCR, TCR-HLA and TCR-CMV co-occurrence, with a repertoire-size bias correction applied to TCR pairs. To estimate false discovery rates, a later analysis permuted the HLA or CMV assignments 20 times. In a later analysis, co-occurring TCRs were grouped with DBSCAN, and TCRdist sequence similarity was added when clustering was performed within HLA-allele-positive subsets. For co-occurrence clustering, repertoires with fewer than 30,000 or more than 120,000 public chains were excluded, along with four to six repertoires with anomalous nucleotide sharing. Imported from immuneACCESS, the table was reduced by TCRdb to in-frame sequences with V and J called. These copies leave out some clones; in studies compared against another copy, an unresolved V gene accounts for under half, and the cause of the remainder is not known. That table furnishes V, J and clone size, whereas the DNA furnished D and trimming. The sample data list around 180,000 clones, and 60% to 80% of these were observed just once. More than 2% of the sample rests with the top ten.

The cohort was made up of hundreds of healthy bone marrow donors. Cohort members were all nominally healthy when sampled, although unrecorded immune exposures were likely present. The donor was CMV seronegative and was included in the group of a few hundred seronegative cohort members. Every donor gave a peripheral blood sample, and the peripheral blood mononuclear cells from that sample were used for TCR beta sequencing. The Qiagen DNeasy Blood Extraction Kit was used to extract genomic DNA from the blood cell samples. Trimming at the junction amounts to 0 bases on V and 4 bases on J, and the germline ends lie 8 bases apart. Taken from the germline V gene, the CDR1 and CDR2 loops are SGHRS and YFSETQ. The CDR3 spans 14 residues, from the cysteine through the phenylalanine. Only the CDR3 DNA stays, 42 bases, in frame from base 1. This clone was counted only a few times. Its antigen target is currently unknown. No base quality values were provided; no much bigger clone lies one nucleotide off.

Overall results and qualifications from the work: The classifier was reported to diagnose cytomegalovirus status with high specificity and sensitivity in both the original cohort and the validation cohort. In vitro tests confirmed that a few of the cytomegalovirus-associated TCR beta chains recognize cytomegalovirus antigens. A cluster of highly shared sequence variants was judged likely to be a technical artifact of the sequencing pipeline. According to a later analysis, most CMV-associated TCR beta chains appeared to be HLA-restricted, and the HLA associations seemed to be driven largely by CMV exposure. The authors suggested that the approach could potentially be generalized to other disease states and immunological phenotypes. While some public TCRs were present in many individuals, most TCR sequences turned up only very rarely across donors. At a false discovery rate of 0.05, a later analysis linked 16,000 or so TCR beta sequences to specific HLA alleles. A later analysis reported that several top co-occurrence clusters appeared linked to parvovirus B19, influenza, CMV and Epstein-Barr virus. Because HLA typing was unavailable for some donors at each locus, only the typed subset was used in association tests. Some IMGT-functional V segments, including TRBV6-2 and TRBV6-3, could not be distinguished by the 87-base-pair reads and were therefore excluded. In this cohort, only TCR beta chains were sequenced, and detectable features were limited by the absence of alpha or paired-chain data. In a later genetic analysis, fewer N-insertions in productive TCRs were reported among donors in an Asian-associated ancestry cluster than the roughly 700-donor mean. Broadly in line with IMGT annotations, most TCR beta V segments showed up in productive rearrangements about 87% or about 30% of the time in an earlier analysis of several hundred of the donors. A further reported finding was that TCR beta sequences accurately predicted the HLA-A and HLA-B alleles for most subjects in the first cohort. A total of some 180 TCR beta chains were listed by the study as associated with cytomegalovirus. A later analysis found that HLA-associated TCR beta chains were more clonally expanded and had lower generation probabilities than equally common non-associated chains. Linkage disequilibrium might explain the correlated functional status among segregating V segments, but an unknown experimental factor could not be ruled out. The only immune exposure information available for the cohort was CMV serostatus. Because counts were too low, about 15 rarely observed V segments, including chromosome 9 orphons, were left out of the earlier analysis of approximately 580 of the donors. When HLA alleles, especially DR and DQ, strongly co-occurred, TCR associations were difficult to assign to individual alleles. In a later analysis, the rate of TCR association differed among HLA loci, with DRB1 alleles having the most associated TCRs and HLA-C alleles having the fewest. Presence/absence analyses assumed roughly uniform sequencing depth across donors, an assumption that may not hold. V-gene and J-gene trimming of TCR beta chains was associated with a missense DCLRE1C variant in a later genetic analysis, and the association was replicated in an independent cohort.

The TCR comes from a man aged 55 to 70 in good health and CMV-seronegative. Sequenced sample: PBMCs. The chain is made from TRBV5-1 and TRBJ2-1; a weak D assignment points to TRBD2 (6 bases agree). The encoded CDR3 is CASSLVGGYNEQFF. The nucleotide sequence is given as TGCGCCAGCAGCTTGGTTGGAGGGTACAATGAGCAGTTCTTC.